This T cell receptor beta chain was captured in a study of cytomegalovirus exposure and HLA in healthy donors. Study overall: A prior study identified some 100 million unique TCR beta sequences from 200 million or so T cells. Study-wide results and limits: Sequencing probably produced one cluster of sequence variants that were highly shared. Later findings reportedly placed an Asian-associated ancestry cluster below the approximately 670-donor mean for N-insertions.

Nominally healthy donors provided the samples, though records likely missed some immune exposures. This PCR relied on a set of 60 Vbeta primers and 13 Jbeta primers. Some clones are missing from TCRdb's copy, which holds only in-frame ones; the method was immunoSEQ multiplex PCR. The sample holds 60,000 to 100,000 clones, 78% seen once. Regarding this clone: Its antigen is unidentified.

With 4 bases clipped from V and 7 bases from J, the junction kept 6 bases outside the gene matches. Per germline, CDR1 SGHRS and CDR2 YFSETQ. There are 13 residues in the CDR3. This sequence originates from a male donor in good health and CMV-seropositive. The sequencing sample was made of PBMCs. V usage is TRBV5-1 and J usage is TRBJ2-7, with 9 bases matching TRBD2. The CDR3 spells CASSPASGKEQYF. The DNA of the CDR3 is TGCGCCAGCAGCCCTGCTAGCGGGAAAGAGCAGTACTTC.